Listed below are T cell receptor beta chains from one sample, sequenced in a study of OX40 agonist ivuxolimab in advanced cancers. TCRdb's copy holds only in-frame clones and misses some; the assay was immunoSEQ multiplex PCR. The top ten clones hold 15% to 20% of a sample with about 75,000 clones, about 85% of them seen once. This specimen consisted of CD4+ or CD8+ T cells sorted from blood, obtained in a trial of the OX40 agonist ivuxolimab. The receptors originated from an adult with an advanced solid tumor such as melanoma, head and neck, liver or kidney cancer. Each CDR3 is given with its conserved first and last residue. Fields, in order: clone size, V gene, J gene, CDR3 length, CDR3 protein. The size entry is marked missing in some rows and otherwise reads once, few, many or a size class.

clone size: -; V gene: TRBV18; J gene: TRBJ1-2; CDR3 length: 16; CDR3 protein: CASSPSRTGPGYGYTF
clone size: once; V gene: TRBV19; J gene: TRBJ1-1; CDR3 length: 14; CDR3 protein: CASSILDTNTEAFF
clone size: -; V gene: TRBV9; J gene: TRBJ2-7; CDR3 length: 14; CDR3 protein: CASSPRLAGGMQYF
clone size: -; V gene: TRBV5-1; J gene: TRBJ2-5; CDR3 length: 15; CDR3 protein: CASSLGQGAGETQYF
clone size: -; V gene: TRBV7-9; J gene: TRBJ1-5; CDR3 length: 17; CDR3 protein: CASSQDRGAGSNQPQHF
clone size: -; V gene: TRBV23-1; J gene: TRBJ2-1; CDR3 length: 14; CDR3 protein: CASSQRVSCNEQFF
clone size: -; V gene: TRBV5-1; J gene: TRBJ2-1; CDR3 length: 17; CDR3 protein: CASSLGVRSNSYNEQFF
clone size: few; V gene: TRBV19; J gene: TRBJ2-3; CDR3 length: 15; CDR3 protein: CASTPSGISTDTQYF
clone size: -; V gene: TRBV6-1; J gene: TRBJ2-3; CDR3 length: 14; CDR3 protein: CASSERGRGDTQYF
clone size: -; V gene: TRBV28; J gene: TRBJ1-1; CDR3 length: 16; CDR3 protein: CAGTTGTGSLNTEAFF
clone size: -; V gene: TRBV28; J gene: TRBJ2-7; CDR3 length: 14; CDR3 protein: CASSLDTGGYEQYF
clone size: -; V gene: TRBV18; J gene: TRBJ1-3; CDR3 length: 20; CDR3 protein: CASSPTFGTGGSSSGNTIYF
clone size: -; V gene: TRBV6-6; J gene: TRBJ2-2; CDR3 length: 15; CDR3 protein: CASSRGESNTGELFF
clone size: -; V gene: TRBV6-6; J gene: TRBJ2-5; CDR3 length: 15; CDR3 protein: CASSYSSQGPETQYF
clone size: -; V gene: TRBV7-2; J gene: TRBJ1-3; CDR3 length: 14; CDR3 protein: CASSPGGSGNTIYF
clone size: few; V gene: TRBV18; J gene: TRBJ2-2; CDR3 length: 14; CDR3 protein: CASPTGANTGELFF
clone size: -; V gene: TRBV14; J gene: TRBJ2-1; CDR3 length: 16; CDR3 protein: CASSFGGLADYNEQFF
clone size: few; V gene: TRBV19; J gene: TRBJ2-1; CDR3 length: 16; CDR3 protein: CASIRPIGRGRNEQFF
clone size: -; V gene: TRBV15; J gene: TRBJ1-4; CDR3 length: 15; CDR3 protein: CATSRTGTGNEKLFF
clone size: -; V gene: TRBV2; J gene: TRBJ2-7; CDR3 length: 15; CDR3 protein: CASRGGLAGGYEQYF
clone size: -; V gene: TRBV7-2; J gene: TRBJ1-6; CDR3 length: 15; CDR3 protein: CASSFGGGYNSPLHF
clone size: -; V gene: TRBV18; J gene: TRBJ1-2; CDR3 length: 14; CDR3 protein: CASSPNLQAGGYTF
clone size: -; V gene: TRBV7-2; J gene: TRBJ2-2; CDR3 length: 17; CDR3 protein: CASSLDVASGSSGELFF
clone size: -; V gene: TRBV6-5; J gene: TRBJ1-2; CDR3 length: 13; CDR3 protein: CASSEAGIYGYTF
clone size: few; V gene: TRBV6-5; J gene: TRBJ1-5; CDR3 length: 13; CDR3 protein: CASRKGANQPQHF
clone size: -; V gene: TRBV7-7; J gene: TRBJ2-1; CDR3 length: 12; CDR3 protein: CASSGGGNEQFF
clone size: -; V gene: TRBV6-1; J gene: TRBJ1-6; CDR3 length: 15; CDR3 protein: CASGKNRGLNSPLHF
clone size: few; V gene: TRBV19; J gene: TRBJ1-1; CDR3 length: 15; CDR3 protein: CASSWQRTGGVEAFF
clone size: -; V gene: TRBV6-1; J gene: TRBJ2-7; CDR3 length: 21; CDR3 protein: CASSEPAPGLAGGRAGGEQYF